This T cell receptor (beta chain) was profiled in a study of technical replicates of blood from a few donors. Germline V gene sequence: CDR1 ENHRY, CDR2 SYGVKD. The CDR3 spans 14 residues. The ends lost 7 bases at V and 4 bases at J; junction bases unmatched: 9. Assay used: immunoSEQ multiplex PCR; TCRdb lists only in-frame clones, some missing. This table has 74,000 or so clones, approximately 90% appearing once. The chain has TRBV10-3 and TRBJ1-2; TRBD1 matches at 7 bases. Source material: T cells isolated from PBMCs. This receptor was obtained from a human donor in good health. CDR3 sequence (DNA): TGTGCCATCACCTCATCGGGACAGAGCTATGGCTACACCTTC. Translated, it gives CAITSSGQSYGYTF.